The clone carrying this T cell receptor beta chain was picked up many times. Its antigen is still unknown. The CDR3 totals 16 residues. J gave up 4 bases and V 6 bases, and 8 bases lay outside the gene matches. By 5'RACE with 10-nucleotide random UMIs, the cDNA was made. TCRdb re-analysed the 5' RACE reads in MiXCR, keeping a single row per CDR3 protein. The repertoire holds about 59,000 distinct CDR3 sequences, with about 3.7% as singletons. These data come from a study of neurological immune-mediated disorders. Findings and limits, study-wide: HTLV-1-associated myelopathy ranked highest for TCR clonal expansion and multiple sclerosis lowest, beneath healthy controls. The multiple sclerosis repertoire cluster showed no association with any clinical or MRI feature. The authors stated that larger cohorts are needed. One related-CDR3 cluster, identified by phylogenetic grouping, held the repertoires of 18 of 34 multiple sclerosis patients and was a possible signature.

Sequenced input: PBMCs. The rearrangement links TRBV12-3 or TRBV12-4 to TRBJ2-2, with 10 bases matching TRBD2. The source is a woman between 50 and 59 years old with multiple sclerosis. The CDR3 coding sequence is TGTGCCAGCAGCCCTCTAGCGGGGGCGGGCACCGGGGAGCTGTTTTTT. This translates into CASSPLAGAGTGELFF.